This T cell receptor (beta chain) was obtained from a study of T cell responses to AZD1222 COVID-19 vaccine. The method was immunoSEQ multiplex PCR; TCRdb's version includes in-frame clones alone and lacks a portion of them. Among almost 70,000 clones listed, 75% to 90% were seen once. The CDR3 has 17 amino acids. V was clipped by 4 bases and J by 4 bases, with 22 bases between them. Germline V gene sequence: CDR1 MGHRA, CDR2 YSYEKL. This receptor was obtained from an adult who received the AZD1222 COVID-19 vaccine. The rearrangement uses TRBV4-1 and TRBJ1-2; weak D call: TRBD1 (5 bases). The starting material was peripheral blood, obtained 28 days after the second AZD1222 dose. The CDR3 sequence: CASSPQEGWDGSYGYTF. CDR3 DNA: TGCGCCAGCAGCCCCCAAGAGGGCTGGGACGGATCCTATGGCTACACCTTC.